This T cell receptor (beta chain) was found in a study of T cell responses to AZD1222 COVID-19 vaccine (dated by TCRdb to the early 2020s). Context from the whole study: AZD1222 recipients given second doses at about 4 weeks or at about 12 weeks were pooled, since spike-specific TCR depth and breadth were not found to differ between the two schedules. A total of under 250 trial participants underwent TCR sequencing, of whom more than 200 had received two doses of AZD1222 and 26 had received two doses of the MenACWY control vaccine. Trial participants were enrolled into age subgroups of 18-55, 56-69 and 70-plus years, which contained about 150, 28 and 57 TCR-sequenced participants, respectively. What the research found in general, with its limitations: Nearly half of unique spike-specific TCRs reportedly recognized epitopes outside regions mutated in the B.1.351 and B.1.1.7 variants. After two AZD1222 doses, both the breadth and the depth of spike-specific TCRs were significantly higher than at day 0 and than in MenACWY recipients. In the small 56-69-year group, the increase in depth fell short of significance, most likely because of low power. Because no day 14 peak-response samples were available, the repertoires could be characterized only after the peak T cell response. Participants were mostly white British and included more females than males, and it was suggested by the authors that clonal diversity may have been underestimated. CD4 TCRs associated with the vaccine covered the entire spike protein, and the dominant responses were in regions 160-218 and 743-854. Conclusions about previously exposed vaccinees are limited, since just 5 or 6 AZD1222 recipients were seropositive for SARS-CoV-2 at baseline.

CDR1 is given as MGHRA and CDR2 as YSYEKL, both from the germline V gene. The V and J ends are trimmed by 1 base and 6 bases, leaving 18 bases between them. The CDR3, cysteine through phenylalanine, is 17 amino acids long. The sequence is cut down to CDR3 DNA, 51 bases in frame from base 1. The CDR3 regions of human TCRbeta chains were subjected to immunosequencing. The paper's data handling went like this. TCRs in the repertoires were compared against a reference library of SARS-CoV-2-specific TCRs that had been generated with the MIRA antigen-specificity platform. Breadth meant the fraction of unique TCRs that were SARS-CoV-2-associated, whereas depth meant the fraction of total T cells that were SARS-CoV-2-associated. Each spike-specific TCR was assigned to its reactive spike region and to a CD4 or CD8 class using the MIRA data. Log10-transformed breadth and depth values were compared by one-way ANOVA with Sidak's multiple comparisons tests. As stored in TCRdb, this immuneACCESS dataset retains in-frame rearrangements with V and J assigned. A fraction of the clones does not appear; measured against another copy, unresolved V genes explain less than half of the discrepancy, and the remainder lacks a known reason. D and trimming come from the DNA, and the V and J calls and clone size come from that table. This sample holds more than 95,000 clones; 90% were observed only once. Of the sample, more than 6% is held by the ten largest clones.

The intended sense of this specimen's time point label: baseline before first vaccination. Vaccinee samples came from UK trials COV001 and COV002, including a single-blind randomized controlled phase 2/3 trial of AZD1222 (ChAdOx1 nCoV-19) in healthy adults. For TCRbeta chain sequencing, PBMC samples from trial participants were taken at day 0 and at day 28 after the second dose. To note about this clone: The specificity of this receptor is unknown. Nothing much larger sits one base from this clone, and base qualities are not available.

This clonotype was obtained from an adult in good health. The material was peripheral blood, obtained on day 0 of AZD1222 vaccination. The chain joins TRBV4-1 to TRBJ2-2, and perhaps TRBD2 as D gene, on 6 matching bases. The nucleotide sequence reads TGCGCCAGCAGCCAAGGAGGAGGGGCGCGGTTGTCCGGGGAGCTGTTTTTT. Translated, this gives CASSQGGGARLSGELFF.